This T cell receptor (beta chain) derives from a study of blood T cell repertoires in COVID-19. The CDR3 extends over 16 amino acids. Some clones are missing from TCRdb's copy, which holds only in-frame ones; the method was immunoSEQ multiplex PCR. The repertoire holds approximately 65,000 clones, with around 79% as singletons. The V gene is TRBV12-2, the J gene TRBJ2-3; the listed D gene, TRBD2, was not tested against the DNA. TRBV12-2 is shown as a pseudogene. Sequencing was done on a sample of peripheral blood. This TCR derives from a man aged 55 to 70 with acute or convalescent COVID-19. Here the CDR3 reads CASRWASGERGDTQYF. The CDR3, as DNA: TGTGCAAGTCGCTGGGCTAGCGGGGAGAGGGGAGATACGCAGTATTTT.